The sequence of this T cell receptor (beta chain) was determined in a study of blood T cell repertoires in COVID-19. Study-wide context: The United States, Italy and Spain supplied acute and convalescent COVID-19 samples. T cells, B-cell-depleted T cells, or PBMCs supplied cDNA or gDNA.

Trimming took 6 bases from V and 0 from J; bases not matched to a gene: 5. The germline V gene has CDR1 LNHDA and CDR2 SQIVND (reference sequence). The CDR3 is 15 residues long. In the original workflow: Estimation of nucleated cell counts was performed using reference gene primer amplification. Sequencing was performed with immunoSEQ multiplex PCR; in TCRdb, only in-frame clones are kept and a portion is missing. V, J and clone size derive from that table, while D and trimming were established from the DNA sequence. The sample yields 100,000 or so clones, about 91% seen once. Sequencing was done on a sample of peripheral blood. The TCR originated in a man aged 45-65 years with acute or convalescent COVID-19. The genes are TRBV19 and TRBJ1-5; 7 bases line up with TRBD1. The CDR3 DNA sequence: TGTGCCAGTAGGGGACAGCGACTTAGCAATCAGCCCCAGCATTTT. Protein product: CASRGQRLSNQPQHF.